This T cell receptor beta chain came from a study of T cell clonotyping in hematopoietic cell transplantation (dated by TCRdb to the early 2020s). Background for the entire study: The study collected 135 blood samples from under 45 consecutive transplant recipients and their related donors. Patients were recruited between late 2015 and 2017 and followed until September 2020 or death.

To note about this clone: No cognate antigen has been identified for it. No much larger clone is present one base from it, and per-base qualities are unavailable.

TCR beta CDR3 regions were amplified from genomic DNA with the immunoSEQ assay, a bias-controlled multiplex PCR using V- and J-specific primers. A second PCR step added a proprietary barcode and Illumina adapter sequences to the CDR3 amplicons. An Illumina MiSeq instrument was used to sequence the CDR3 libraries. For the original study's pipeline: Export and quality control were handled in immunoSEQ Analyzer 3.0, while downstream analyses relied on R Bioconductor and Immunarch. Only productive rearrangements within the normalized downsampled data set were used in the calculation of repertoire metrics. In the normalized cohort, clonotypes with more than 5 templates were defined as pathologically expanded. The Inverse Simpson Index served as the measure of repertoire diversity. To capture all clonotypes, the CMV-specificity analyses were run on the non-normalized data set. TCRdb re-hosts the immuneACCESS table, in-frame sequences only. Its copies lack some clones; in the studies checked, an unresolved V gene accounts for under half of them, and the cause for the rest is not known. Clone size and the V and J calls come from that table; the DNA yielded D and trimming. The sample table contains tens of thousands of clones; only one count was recorded for approximately 94% of them. The ten biggest clones cover less than 1% of the sample.

Blood samples for TCR beta sequencing were given by related transplant donors. Nuclei Lysis Solution was used to extract genomic DNA from fresh or cryopreserved unfractionated peripheral blood mononuclear cells. General study outcomes and caveats: Broader TCR repertoire diversity after transplant was predicted by Inverse Simpson Index values from donors and from recipients before transplant. After transplant, TCR diversity in recipients dropped, and pathologically expanded clonotypes increased progressively from day 30 to day 180. Overlap with donor repertoires was found for only a small fraction of recipient repertoires, with over 95% found to appear de novo at the given depth. Sample size was limited, and cells were not sorted, so CD4 and CD8 repertoire contributions could not be separated.

This sequence originates from a woman in her 50s in good health. Some clones in this sample may be carry-over from other donors' samples. Input material: peripheral blood mononuclear cells.

For the CDR3, the sequence is CAWSGLAGVLETQYF. The bases read TGTGCCTGGAGCGGACTAGCGGGGGTACTTGAGACCCAGTACTTC. This sequence uses TRBV30 and TRBJ2-5; the central 13 bases match TRBD2. Relative to germline, V is missing 3 bases and J is missing 5 bases, with 6 bases of the junction outside any gene match. The CDR3 runs 15 residues from the cysteine to the phenylalanine. Left in the record is the CDR3 DNA by itself, 45 bases read in frame from the first base. The germline V gene (reference sequence) specifies GTSNPN as CDR1 and SVGIG as CDR2.